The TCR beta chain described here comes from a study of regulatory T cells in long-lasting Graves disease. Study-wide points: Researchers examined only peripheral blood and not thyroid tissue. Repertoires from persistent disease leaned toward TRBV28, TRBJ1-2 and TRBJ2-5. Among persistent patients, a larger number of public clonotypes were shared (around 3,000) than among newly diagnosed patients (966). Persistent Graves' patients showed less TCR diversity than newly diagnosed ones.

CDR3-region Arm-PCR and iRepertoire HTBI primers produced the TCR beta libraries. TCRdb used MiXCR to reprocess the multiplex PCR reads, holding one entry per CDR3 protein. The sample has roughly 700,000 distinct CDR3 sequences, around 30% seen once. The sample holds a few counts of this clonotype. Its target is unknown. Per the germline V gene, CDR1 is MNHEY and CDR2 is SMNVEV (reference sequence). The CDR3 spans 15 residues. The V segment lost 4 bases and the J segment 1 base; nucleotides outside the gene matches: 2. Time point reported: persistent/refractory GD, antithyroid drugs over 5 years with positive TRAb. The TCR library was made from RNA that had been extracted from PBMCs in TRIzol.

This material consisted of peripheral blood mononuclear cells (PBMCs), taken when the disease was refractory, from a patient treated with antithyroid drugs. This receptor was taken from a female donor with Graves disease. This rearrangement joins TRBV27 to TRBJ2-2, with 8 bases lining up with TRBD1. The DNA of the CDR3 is TGTGCCAGCAGTTACGGGACAGGGAACACCGGGGAGCTGTTTTTT. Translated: CASSYGTGNTGELFF.